The 16 T cell receptor beta chains below come from one sample, sequenced in a study of T cell repertoires in cytomegalovirus infection (dated by TCRdb to about 2019). Their recognized antigens are unknown. The sequencer was an Illumina HiSeq 1500. TCRdb took the public reads, trimmed them with fastp at Q25, ran MiXCR for clone calling and kept in-frame beta chains. Rows are unified per CDR3 protein, each entry keeping the most common DNA and genes. This sample has some 130,000 distinct CDR3 sequences in its table, and under 30% of those were observed once. Approximately 35% of the sample rests with the top ten. Sequencing was carried out using PBMCs, sequenced either directly or after in vitro stimulation (not recorded which). The receptors were sampled from a human donor in good health (CMV status not recorded). Some clones in this sample may be carry-over from other donors' samples.

The genes are TRBV7-8 and TRBJ1-1; no clear D. CDR3 length equals 15 residues. Germline CDR1 reads SGHVS; CDR2 reads FQNEAQ. V gave up 2 bases and J gave up 0 bases, with 10 bases separating them. The DNA for the CDR3 is TGTGCCAGCAGCTTATTGTCACGGCTGAACACTGAAGCTTTCTTT. Its translation is CASSLLSRLNTEAFF.

This clonotype was picked up many times. The chain has TRBV7-2 and TRBJ2-3; no clear D gene. Per the germline V gene, CDR1 is SGHTA and CDR2 is FQGNSA. Trimming pared 6 bases from V and 5 bases from J, leaving 12 bases between. CDR3 length equals 13 residues. The CDR3 coding sequence is TGTGCCAGCAGTTTCACATCGGAAGATACGCAGTATTTT. As protein: CASSFTSEDTQYF.

At least ten counts were recorded for this clonotype. V and J are TRBV19 and TRBJ2-1, with a tentative D call TRBD1 (6 bases). V lost 3 bases to trimming and J lost 5 bases, with 11 bases between them. The CDR3 runs 14 residues. Germline V gene sequence: CDR1 LNHDA, CDR2 SQIVND (reference sequence). The CDR3 region is CASSILPGDNEQFF. CDR3 DNA sequence: TGTGCCAGTAGTATCCTTCCAGGGGACAATGAGCAGTTCTTC.

V usage is TRBV7-3 and J usage is TRBJ1-1; no reliable D call. V lost 2 bases and J 7 bases, leaving 5 bases between the germline ends. The CDR3 runs 11 residues. Germline CDR1 SGHTA, CDR2 FQGTGA. The CDR3 reads CASSLWGEAFF. The CDR3 coding sequence is TGTGCCAGCAGCTTATGGGGTGAAGCTTTCTTT.

This clonotype was seen at least ten times. The rearrangement joins TRBV7-2 to TRBJ2-5; TRBD1 matches 7 bases. Germline loops: CDR1 SGHTA, CDR2 FQGNSA. The CDR3 sequence is 15 residues long. V dropped 2 bases and J dropped 4; count of bases not matched to a gene: 7. The CDR3 bases are TGTGCCAGCAGCTTAAGAGGGGGCTGGCGAGAGACCCAGTACTTC. Translated: CASSLRGGWRETQYF.

The CDR3 protein is CASSLMTAHYGYTF. As DNA, the CDR3 is TGTGCCAGCAGCTTAATGACGGCGCACTATGGCTACACCTTC. This sequence joins TRBV7-8 and TRBJ1-2; D gene uncertain. With 2 bases removed from V and 3 bases from J, the gap between germline ends came to 10 bases. This CDR3 contains 14 residues. From germline, CDR1 is SGHVS and CDR2 FQNEAQ.

This clonotype was observed at least ten times. The rearrangement joins TRBV7-2 to TRBJ2-3; D is possibly TRBD2 (7 bases). The germline V gene encodes CDR1 SGHTA and CDR2 FQGNSA. The CDR3 length is 15 residues. V lost 2 bases, J lost 6 bases, and 15 bases lay in between. This chain's CDR3 is CASSLLRGRPDTQYF. CDR3 DNA sequence: TGTGCCAGCAGCTTACTGCGGGGGCGCCCGGATACGCAGTATTTT. Combining the CDR3 with reference TRBV7-2 and TRBJ2-3 gives the whole variable domain GAGVSQSPSNKVTEKGKDVELRCDPISGHTALYWYRQSLGQGLEFLIYFQGNSAPDKSGLPSDRFSAERTGGSVSTLTIQRTQQEDSAVYLCASSLLRGRPDTQYFGPGTRLTVL.

In this sample, this clonotype turned up many times. This chain connects TRBV7-9 to TRBJ1-1; 7 positions match TRBD1. Germline values: CDR1 SEHNR, CDR2 FQNEAQ (reference sequence). This CDR3 region has 17 residues. With 3 bases clipped from V and 0 bases from J, the junction kept 10 bases outside the gene matches. The CDR3 protein is CASSFLVRDSMNTEAFF. CDR3 nucleotides: TGTGCCAGCAGCTTTTTGGTTAGGGACAGCATGAACACTGAAGCTTTCTTT.

The J gene is TRBJ2-5, the V gene TRBV9; D is perhaps TRBD2 (5 bases). The CDR3 has 15 residues. Germline CDR1 and CDR2: SGDLS and YYNGEE. Trimming removed 3 bases at V and 4 bases at J, with 16 bases between. CDR3 sequence reads: CASSARLSSLETQYF. The CDR3 coding sequence is TGTGCCAGCAGCGCCAGACTGTCTAGCTTAGAGACCCAGTACTTC.

The rearrangement uses TRBV6-2 or TRBV6-3 and TRBJ2-7; 8 bases line up with TRBD2. Germline V CDR1 and CDR2: MNHEY, SVGEGT. This CDR3 contains 17 residues. V was pared by 6 bases and J by 3 bases, with 16 bases of the junction left unmatched. This CDR3 is CASSESMTAGVVYEQYF. The CDR3 nucleotides read TGTGCCAGCAGCGAATCAATGACAGCGGGAGTAGTCTACGAGCAGTACTTC.

This clonotype occurred a few times. The V call is TRBV6-2 or TRBV6-3, the J call TRBJ2-1; D is unresolved. Trimming cost V 8 bases and J 4 bases, with 21 bases left between them. CDR1 is MNHEY, CDR2 SVGEGT, per germline. This CDR3 spans 16 amino acids. The CDR3 coding sequence is TGTGCCAGCGGCCCCCTCGGGCTCTCCGCTTACAATGAGCAGTTCTTC. Its translation is CASGPLGLSAYNEQFF.

The chain has TRBV20-1 and TRBJ2-3, with D perhaps matching TRBD1 or TRBD2 (5 bases each). Germline V CDR1 and CDR2: DFQATT, SNEGSKA (reference sequence). The germline V and J ends were trimmed by 2 bases and 2 bases, with 20 bases remaining between them. The CDR3 is 17 residues long. The CDR3 here is CSARPSIRGLSTDTQYF. CDR3 DNA sequence: TGCAGTGCTAGACCATCTATTCGGGGCCTCTCCACAGATACGCAGTATTTT.

This clonotype was found a few times. The V call is TRBV7-9, the J call TRBJ2-7; D is possibly TRBD1 or TRBD2 (5 bases each). Trimming removed 8 bases from V and 0 bases from J, with 11 bases in between. Looked up from germline, CDR1 is SEHNR and CDR2 is FQNEAQ (reference sequence). The length of the CDR3 is 13 residues. CDR3 region: CASRGGLSYEQYF. The CDR3 DNA reads as TGTGCCAGCCGGGGCGGACTCTCCTACGAGCAGTACTTC.

This clonotype was seen only a few times. The CDR3 loop is CASSLALPESSYNEQFF. CDR3 nucleotide sequence: TGTGCCAGCAGCTTAGCGCTCCCGGAGAGCTCCTACAATGAGCAGTTCTTC. The rearrangement links TRBV7-6 to TRBJ2-1, with no clear D. The V gene's germline CDR1 is SGHVS and CDR2 FNYEAQ. The length of the CDR3 is 17 residues. V gave up 0 bases and J gave up 0 bases, with 12 bases separating them.

This chain uses TRBV3-1 with TRBJ2-5, with a weak D call TRBD2 (6 bases). This CDR3 spans 16 amino acids. Germline V gene data show CDR1 as LGHDT and CDR2 as YNNKEL (reference sequence). Deletions cut 0 bases from V and 5 bases from J, with 16 bases between. The CDR3 sequence: CASSQDAVRAGETQYF. As DNA, the CDR3 is TGTGCCAGCAGCCAAGATGCGGTGCGGGCGGGGGAGACCCAGTACTTC.

This clonotype came up a few times. This sequence joins TRBV12-3 or TRBV12-4 and TRBJ2-5; TRBD2 aligns across 8 bases. J was trimmed by 5 bases and V by 3 bases; bases with no gene match: 14. This CDR3 region has 17 residues. This CDR3 reads CASSFRGGLGSTETQYF. The CDR3, as DNA: TGTGCCAGCAGTTTTCGGGGGGGGCTTGGTAGCACGGAGACCCAGTACTTC.